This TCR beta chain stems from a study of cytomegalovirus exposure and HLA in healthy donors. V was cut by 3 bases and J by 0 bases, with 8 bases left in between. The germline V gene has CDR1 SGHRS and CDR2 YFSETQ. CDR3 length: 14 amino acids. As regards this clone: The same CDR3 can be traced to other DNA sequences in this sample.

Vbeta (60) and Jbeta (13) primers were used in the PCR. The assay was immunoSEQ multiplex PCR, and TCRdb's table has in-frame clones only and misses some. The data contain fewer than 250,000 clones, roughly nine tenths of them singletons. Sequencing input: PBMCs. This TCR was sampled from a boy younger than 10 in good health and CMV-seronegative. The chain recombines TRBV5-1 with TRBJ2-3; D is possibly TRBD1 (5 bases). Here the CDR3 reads CASSWTSSTDTQYF. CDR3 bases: TGCGCCAGCAGCTGGACATCTAGCACAGATACGCAGTATTTT.